The text below deals with one T cell receptor (beta chain). What it recognizes is unknown. Germline CDR1 SGHDT, CDR2 YYEEEE. Trimming removed 3 bases from V and 7 bases from J; junction bases left unmatched: 4. The CDR3 runs 12 residues. The table came from immunoSEQ multiplex PCR; TCRdb's copy has only in-frame clones and leaves some out. The sample contains approximately 47,000 clones, just under 80% of which appear only once. This record comes from a study of memory CD4+ T cells and cytomegalovirus serostatus. Study conclusions and caveats: Of under 200 reported CMV TCRbeta sequences, 67 were found in memory CD4+ repertoires.

The sort gate was single viable CD3+CD4+CD8-CD45RO+ cells for memory CD4+ T cells. CD4+ T cells were isolated by positive magnetic selection. The source of this sequence is an adult in good health and CMV-seronegative. The sequencing sample was made of memory CD4+ T cells from blood. This chain links TRBV5-6 with TRBJ2-7; 7 nucleotides line up with TRBD2. CDR3 amino acids: CASSYDSGEQYF. The CDR3 DNA reads as TGTGCCAGCAGCTACGATAGCGGGGAGCAGTACTTC.